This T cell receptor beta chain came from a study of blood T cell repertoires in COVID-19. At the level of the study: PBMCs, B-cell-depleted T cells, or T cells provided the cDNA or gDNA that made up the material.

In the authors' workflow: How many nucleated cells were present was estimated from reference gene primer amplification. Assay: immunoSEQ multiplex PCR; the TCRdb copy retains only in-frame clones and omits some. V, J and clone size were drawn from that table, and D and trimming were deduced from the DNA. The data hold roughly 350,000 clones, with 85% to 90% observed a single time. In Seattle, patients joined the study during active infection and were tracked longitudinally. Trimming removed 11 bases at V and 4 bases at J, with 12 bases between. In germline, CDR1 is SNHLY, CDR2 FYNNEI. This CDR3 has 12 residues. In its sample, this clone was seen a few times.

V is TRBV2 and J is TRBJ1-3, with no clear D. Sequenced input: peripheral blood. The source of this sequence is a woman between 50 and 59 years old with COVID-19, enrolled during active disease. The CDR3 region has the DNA TGTGCCCGGGAGGCGGTCGGAAACACCATATATTTT. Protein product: CAREAVGNTIYF.